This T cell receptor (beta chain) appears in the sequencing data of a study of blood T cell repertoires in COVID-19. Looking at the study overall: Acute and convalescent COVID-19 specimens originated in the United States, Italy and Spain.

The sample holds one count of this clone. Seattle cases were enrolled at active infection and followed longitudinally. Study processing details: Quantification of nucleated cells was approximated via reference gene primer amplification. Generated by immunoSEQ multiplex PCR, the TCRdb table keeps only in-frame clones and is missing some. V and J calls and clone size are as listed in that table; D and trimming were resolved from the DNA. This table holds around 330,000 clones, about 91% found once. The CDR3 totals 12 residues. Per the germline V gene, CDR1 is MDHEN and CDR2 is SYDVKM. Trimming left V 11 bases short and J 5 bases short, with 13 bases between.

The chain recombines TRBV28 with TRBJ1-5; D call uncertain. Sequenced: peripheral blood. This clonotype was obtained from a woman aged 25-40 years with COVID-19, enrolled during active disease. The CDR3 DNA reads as TGTGCCTCCACGGTGTCCCATCAGCCCCAGCATTTT. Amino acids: CASTVSHQPQHF.